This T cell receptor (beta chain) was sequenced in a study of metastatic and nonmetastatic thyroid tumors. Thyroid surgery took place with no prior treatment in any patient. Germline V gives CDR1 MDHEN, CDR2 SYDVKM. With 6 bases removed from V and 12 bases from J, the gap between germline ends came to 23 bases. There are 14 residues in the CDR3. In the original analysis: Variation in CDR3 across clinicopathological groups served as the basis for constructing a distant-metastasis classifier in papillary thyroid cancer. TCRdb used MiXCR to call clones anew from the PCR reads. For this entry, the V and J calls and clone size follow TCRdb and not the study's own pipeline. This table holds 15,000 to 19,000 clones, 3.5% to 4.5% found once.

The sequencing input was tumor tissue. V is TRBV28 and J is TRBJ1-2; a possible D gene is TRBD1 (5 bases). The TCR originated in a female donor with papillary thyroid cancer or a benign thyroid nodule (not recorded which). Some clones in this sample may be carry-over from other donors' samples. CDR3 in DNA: TGTGCCAGCAGATTACGTCGACAGATCTACGGCGACACCTTC. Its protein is CASRLRRQIYGDTF.